Listed below are T cell receptor beta chains from one sample, sequenced in a study of blood T cell repertoires in COVID-19. Clones were sequenced by immunoSEQ multiplex PCR, and TCRdb holds only the in-frame ones, with some missing. The data show about 180,000 clones, 82% seen once. The sequenced material came from PBMCs or T cells enriched from blood (not recorded which). These receptors all stem from a man aged 55-75 years who had recovered from COVID-19. CDR3s include the opening cysteine and the closing phenylalanine or tryptophan. The D gene is left open where the match is weak. Size tells how often a clone was seen (once, few, many) or the class of an expanded clone, and some rows leave it out.

TRBV19	NA	TRBJ2-1	TRBD2	CASKDVTAGGNEQFF	TGTGCCAGTAAAGATGTAACAGCGGGGGGGAATGAGCAGTTCTTC
TRBV4-1	NA	TRBJ1-1	NA	CASSQGAGTEAFF	TGCGCCAGCAGCCAAGGCGCGGGGACTGAAGCTTTCTTT
TRBV3-1/TRBV3-2	few	TRBJ1-5	NA	CASSQDLNQPQHF	TGTGCCAGCAGCCAAGATCTGAATCAGCCCCAGCATTTT
TRBV12-3/TRBV12-4	NA	TRBJ2-3	NA	CASSQVADTQYF	TGTGCCAGCAGCCAGGTGGCAGATACGCAGTATTTT
TRBV7-9	NA	TRBJ1-6	NA	CATPPSGGLSFNSPLHF	TGTGCCACCCCACCATCCGGGGGGCTATCCTTTAATTCACCCCTCCACTTT
TRBV5-1	NA	TRBJ2-7	NA	CASSSFSSYEQYF	TGCGCCAGCAGCTCCTTCAGCTCCTACGAGCAGTACTTC
TRBV5-6	NA	TRBJ2-5	NA	CASSLGSGQETQYF	TGTGCCAGCAGCTTGGGTAGCGGACAAGAGACCCAGTACTTC
TRBV20-1	NA	TRBJ1-5	NA	CSARGGQSQHF	TGCAGTGCTAGAGGAGGACAGTCCCAGCATTTT
TRBV5-4	once	TRBJ2-7	NA	CASQDQGSGRQYF	TGTGCCAGCCAGGACCAAGGGTCAGGGCGGCAGTACTTC
TRBV13	NA	TRBJ1-2	TRBD1	CASSLDRGGYTF	TGTGCCAGCAGCTTGGACAGGGGCGGCTACACCTTC